Presented here are 28 T cell receptor beta chains from one specimen sequenced in a study of blood T cell repertoires in COVID-19. Here immunoSEQ multiplex PCR was the method, and the copy in TCRdb shows in-frame clones only, minus some. The data hold 200,000 or so clones, with about four fifths observed a single time. The sequenced sample consisted of PBMCs or T cells enriched from blood (not recorded which). The receptors derive from a woman aged 40-49 years with acute COVID-19.

The gene calls are TRBV21-1 and TRBJ2-5; the table gives TRBD1 as D, unverified against the DNA. TRBV21-1 is described as a pseudogene. There are 16 residues in the CDR3. The CDR3 DNA reads as TGTGCCAGCAGCAAACAGACAGGGGAGCGGCAAGAGACCCAGTACTTC. Translation: CASSKQTGERQETQYF.

The chain employs TRBV29-1 and TRBJ2-3; 10 bases fit TRBD2. CDR1 is SQVTM, CDR2 ANQGSEA, per germline. This CDR3 comprises 16 residues. The V gene end was trimmed by 6 bases and the J gene end by 5 bases; junction bases not matched to a gene: 14. Here the CDR3 DNA reads TGCAGCGTGCCACATGGACTAGCGGTGTTAGGAGATACGCAGTATTTT. As protein: CSVPHGLAVLGDTQYF.

The chain has TRBV10-2 and TRBJ1-4; no definite D call. The germline gives CDR1 WSHSY, CDR2 SAAADI. This CDR3 comprises 16 residues. Trimming removed 2 bases from V and 0 bases from J, with 10 bases in between. The CDR3 DNA reads TGCGCCAGCAGTGAGCCCCGTTCTGCAACTAATGAAAAACTGTTTTTT. The encoded protein is CASSEPRSATNEKLFF.

V usage is TRBV5-4 and J usage is TRBJ2-3; TRBD2 aligns across 9 bases. This CDR3 is built from 16 residues. Trimming cost V 0 bases and J 4 bases; bases outside gene matches: 6. Germline V CDR1 and CDR2: SGHNT, YYREEE (reference sequence). CDR3 amino acids: CASSLAGGGASDTQYF. Written as DNA, the CDR3 is TGTGCCAGCAGCTTGGCTGGCGGGGGGGCCTCAGATACGCAGTATTTT.

This clone was seen only once. The chain is built from TRBV5-1 and TRBJ1-1; 7 nucleotides line up with TRBD1. CDR3 length equals 13 residues. CDR1 and CDR2 from the germline V gene are SGHRS and YFSETQ. The junction had 4 bases not matched to a gene; V was cut back by 4 bases and J by 4 bases. The CDR3 DNA reads as TGCGCCAGCAGCCGACAGGGTGGCACTGAAGCTTTCTTT. Protein product: CASSRQGGTEAFF. Complete variable domain (other parts from reference TRBV5-1 and TRBJ1-1): KAGVTQTPRYLIKTRGQQVTLSCSPISGHRSVSWYQQTPGQGLQFLFEYFSETQRNKGNFPGRFSGRQFSNSRSEMNVSTLELGDSALYLCASSRQGGTEAFFGQGTRLTVV.

V is TRBV4-2 and J is TRBJ1-2; tentative D call: TRBD1 (5 bases). Trimming pared 0 bases from V and 3 bases from J, leaving 5 bases between. This CDR3 contains 13 residues. CDR1 and CDR2 from the germline V gene are LGHNA and YNFKEQ. The CDR3 DNA reads as TGTGCCAGCAGCCAAGACAGGGACTATGGCTACACCTTC. Translated: CASSQDRDYGYTF.

This chain links TRBV20-1 with TRBJ2-3, with 9 nucleotides matching TRBD2. There are 14 residues in the CDR3. Germline CDR1 DFQATT, CDR2 SNEGSKA (reference sequence). With V trimmed by 3 bases and J by 4 bases, 5 bases remained unmatched. CDR3 bases: TGCAGTGCTAGTAAGGGACTAGCTTCAGATACGCAGTATTTT. Its translation is CSASKGLASDTQYF.

The V gene is TRBV12-5, the J gene TRBJ1-6; D call uncertain. CDR1 LGHNT and CDR2 FRNRAP come from the germline V gene. The CDR3 has 16 amino acids. Trimming left V 5 bases short and J 0 bases short, with 11 bases between. CDR3 in DNA: TGTGCTAGTGGTCCCGAAAGGAGCTCCTATAATTCACCCCTCCACTTT. Translating gives CASGPERSSYNSPLHF.

This clone was detected once. The chain couples TRBV2 to TRBJ1-4; unclear D gene. This CDR3 has 16 residues. Trimming took 2 bases from V and 0 from J, leaving 10 bases between them. Germline V lookup: CDR1 SNHLY, CDR2 FYNNEI. The CDR3 is CASSEQWAATNEKLFF. In DNA, the CDR3 is TGTGCCAGCAGTGAACAGTGGGCAGCAACTAATGAAAAACTGTTTTTT.

The chain is built from TRBV7-2 and TRBJ1-2, with TRBD1 matching 9 bases. The CDR3 covers 14 residues. Germline V gives CDR1 SGHTA, CDR2 FQGNSA. V lost 5 bases, J lost 5 bases, and 6 bases stayed unmatched. This chain's CDR3 is CASSLQGQGYGYTF. Here the CDR3 DNA reads TGTGCCAGCAGCCTGCAGGGACAGGGATATGGCTACACCTTC.

This CDR3 reads CASSQGTSGDTQYF. Written as DNA, the CDR3 is TGTGCCAGCAGCCAAGGGACTAGCGGGGATACGCAGTATTTT. The chain links TRBV4-2 to TRBJ2-3; 11 positions agree with TRBD2. Germline values: CDR1 LGHNA, CDR2 YNFKEQ. The CDR3 covers 14 residues. V lost 1 base, J lost 6 bases, and 0 bases stayed unmatched.

V usage is TRBV19 and J usage is TRBJ2-1, with 8 bases lining up with TRBD1. Germline V gives CDR1 LNHDA, CDR2 SQIVND (reference sequence). The CDR3 is made up of 15 amino acids. V trimming: 5 bases; J trimming: 2 bases; junction bases outside the gene matches: 5. As DNA, the CDR3 is TGTGCCAGTAGTCTCGACAGGGGCACCTACAATGAGCAGTTCTTC. The encoded protein is CASSLDRGTYNEQFF.

This sequence joins TRBV25-1 and TRBJ2-7; TRBD1 aligns across 9 bases. This CDR3 region has 15 residues. Germline CDR1 and CDR2: MGHDK and SYGVNS. The junction had 6 bases not matched to a gene; V was cut back by 3 bases and J by 3 bases. CDR3 amino acids: CASSDPGTGLYEQYF. CDR3 in DNA: TGTGCCAGCAGTGACCCCGGGACAGGGCTCTACGAGCAGTACTTC.

The rearrangement joins TRBV7-9 to TRBJ2-1, with D unresolved. This CDR3 is 14 amino acids long. Germline assignment: CDR1 SEHNR and CDR2 FQNEAQ (reference sequence). V dropped 0 bases and J dropped 0 bases, with 3 bases sitting between them. The CDR3 is CASSLASSYNEQFF. In nucleotides, the CDR3 is TGTGCCAGCAGCTTAGCGAGCTCCTACAATGAGCAGTTCTTC.

The V gene is TRBV18, the J gene TRBJ1-1; tentative D call: TRBD1 (5 bases). The V gene lost 5 bases and the J gene lost 1 base, with 8 bases spanning the gap. This CDR3 contains 13 residues. From germline, CDR1 is KGHSH and CDR2 LQKENI. The CDR3 region has the DNA TGTGCCAGCTCAGCTCAGGGGAACACTGAAGCTTTCTTT. Its protein product is CASSAQGNTEAFF.

This clone appeared a single time. V and J are TRBV19 and TRBJ2-2; TRBD2 matches at 9 bases. The CDR3 has 14 amino acids. With 7 bases clipped from V and 5 bases from J, the junction kept 5 bases outside the gene matches. Germline CDR1 is LNHDA and CDR2 is SQIVND (reference sequence). CDR3 region: CASIGTSRTGELFF. The CDR3 DNA sequence: TGTGCCAGTATTGGGACTAGCAGGACCGGGGAGCTGTTTTTT.

The V call is TRBV6-5, the J call TRBJ2-7, with 7 bases matching TRBD1. This CDR3 region has 13 residues. The germline V gene encodes CDR1 MNHEY and CDR2 SVGAGI. The V gene end was trimmed by 2 bases and the J gene end by 2 bases; junction bases not matched to a gene: 0. The CDR3 reads CASSYQGAYEQYF. The DNA for the CDR3 is TGTGCCAGCAGTTACCAGGGGGCCTACGAGCAGTACTTC.

This chain connects TRBV2 to TRBJ2-7; possible D gene TRBD2, 6 bases. V shed 1 base and J shed 6 bases, with 10 bases lying between them. Per the germline V gene, CDR1 is SNHLY and CDR2 is FYNNEI. The CDR3 runs 13 residues. The CDR3, as DNA: TGTGCCAGCAGTGAAGGGGGGGATCCCGAGCAGTACTTC. This encodes CASSEGGDPEQYF.

In DNA form, the CDR3 reads TGTGCCAGCAACCAAGTAGTGGGAGGGCCGCGAGAGCAGTTCTTC. This sequence encodes CASNQVVGGPREQFF. The J gene is TRBJ2-1, the V gene TRBV28, with 7 bases that match TRBD2. The V gene end was trimmed by 7 bases and the J gene end by 10 bases; junction bases not matched to a gene: 16. This CDR3 is built from 15 residues. Per germline, CDR1 MDHEN and CDR2 SYDVKM.

This clone was seen a single time. The CDR3: CAWGLEPNNEQFF. The CDR3 nucleotides read TGTGCCTGGGGGCTAGAACCCAACAATGAGCAGTTCTTC. This chain joins TRBV30 and TRBJ2-1, with D unresolved. V was shortened by 5 bases and J by 5 bases, with 13 bases between the two germline ends. Germline V gene sequence: CDR1 GTSNPN, CDR2 SVGIG (reference sequence). This CDR3 region has 13 residues.

The chain uses TRBV4-1 and TRBJ2-2, with 9 bases that match TRBD2. CDR1 is MGHRA and CDR2 is YSYEKL in the germline V gene. The CDR3 has 18 amino acids. V gave up 3 bases and J gave up 2 bases; unmatched junction bases: 10. This CDR3 is CASSHYLAGPRNTGELFF. The CDR3 coding sequence is TGCGCCAGCAGCCACTATCTAGCGGGACCCCGTAACACCGGGGAGCTGTTTTTT.

The CDR3 DNA reads as TGTGCCAGTAGTATGTCTCGGGGAAAACTGTTTTTT. This encodes CASSMSRGKLFF. The chain combines TRBV19 with TRBJ1-4, with unresolved D. The CDR3 loop spans 12 amino acids. The V gene lost 3 bases and the J gene lost 10 bases, with 9 bases spanning the gap. CDR1 and CDR2 from the germline V gene are LNHDA and SQIVND (reference sequence). Using reference TRBV19 and TRBJ1-4 for the parts outside the CDR3, the full variable domain is DGGITQSPKYLFRKEGQNVTLSCEQNLNHDAMYWYRQDPGQGLRLIYYSQIVNDFQKGDIAEGYSVSREKKESFPLTVTSAQKNPTAFYLCASSMSRGKLFFGSGTQLSVL.

The chain has TRBV5-4 and TRBJ2-5, with a possible D match to TRBD2 (6 bases). The V gene lost 4 bases and the J gene lost 3 bases, with 10 bases spanning the gap. Germline-derived CDR1 and CDR2 are SGHNT and YYREEE (reference sequence). This CDR3 spans 13 amino acids. The CDR3 DNA reads as TGTGCCAGCAGCCCCAGACTAGAAGAGACCCAGTACTTC. It codes for CASSPRLEETQYF. The full variable domain, with the rest looked up from reference TRBV5-4 and TRBJ2-5, is ETGVTQSPTHLIKTRGQQVTLRCSSQSGHNTVSWYQQALGQGPQFIFQYYREEENGRGNFPPRFSGLQFPNYSSELNVNALELDDSALYLCASSPRLEETQYFGPGTRLLVL.

V gene TRBV7-9 combines with J gene TRBJ2-5, with TRBD2 matching 11 bases. Trimming at V came to 8 bases and at J to 4 bases, leaving 12 bases not matched to a gene. The CDR3 is 16 amino acids. The germline V gene encodes CDR1 SEHNR and CDR2 FQNEAQ (reference sequence). The chain's CDR3 is CASGTRLAGRGETQYF. In DNA, the CDR3 is TGTGCCAGCGGGACGAGACTAGCGGGGAGAGGAGAGACCCAGTACTTC.

This chain uses TRBV28 with TRBJ2-1; 7 positions agree with TRBD1. The CDR3 has 14 amino acids. The germline V gene encodes CDR1 MDHEN and CDR2 SYDVKM. V lost 2 bases to trimming and J lost 8 bases; unmatched junction nucleotides: 6. The CDR3 region is CASSLGTAWDEQFF. The DNA of the CDR3 is TGTGCCAGCAGTTTAGGGACAGCTTGGGATGAGCAGTTCTTC.

As DNA, the CDR3 is TGTGCCAGCAGTTACTCAGCACAGGGGGCAACTGAAGCTTTCTTT. Amino acids: CASSYSAQGATEAFF. The chain joins TRBV6-5 to TRBJ1-1; 9 positions agree with TRBD1. V dropped 0 bases and J dropped 5; count of bases not matched to a gene: 4. The V gene's germline CDR1 is MNHEY and CDR2 SVGAGI. CDR3 size: 15 residues.

Written as DNA, the CDR3 is TGTGCCAGCAGCTTAATCCCCAGTGGGGCCACAGATACGCAGTATTTT. Translation: CASSLIPSGATDTQYF. The rearrangement uses TRBV7-2 and TRBJ2-3; D may be TRBD1 (5 bases). CDR3 size: 16 residues. Trimming shortened V by 2 bases and J by 2 bases, and 14 bases separated the two germline ends. The germline gives CDR1 SGHTA, CDR2 FQGNSA.

V gene TRBV7-9 combines with J gene TRBJ2-3, with a tentative D call TRBD2 (6 bases). The V end was cut by 2 bases, the J end by 0 bases, with 9 bases between. CDR1 SEHNR and CDR2 FQNEAQ come from the germline V gene (reference sequence). The CDR3 loop spans 15 amino acids. CDR3 region: CASSLSGRSTDTQYF. The CDR3, as DNA: TGTGCCAGCAGCTTAAGTGGGAGGAGCACAGATACGCAGTATTTT.